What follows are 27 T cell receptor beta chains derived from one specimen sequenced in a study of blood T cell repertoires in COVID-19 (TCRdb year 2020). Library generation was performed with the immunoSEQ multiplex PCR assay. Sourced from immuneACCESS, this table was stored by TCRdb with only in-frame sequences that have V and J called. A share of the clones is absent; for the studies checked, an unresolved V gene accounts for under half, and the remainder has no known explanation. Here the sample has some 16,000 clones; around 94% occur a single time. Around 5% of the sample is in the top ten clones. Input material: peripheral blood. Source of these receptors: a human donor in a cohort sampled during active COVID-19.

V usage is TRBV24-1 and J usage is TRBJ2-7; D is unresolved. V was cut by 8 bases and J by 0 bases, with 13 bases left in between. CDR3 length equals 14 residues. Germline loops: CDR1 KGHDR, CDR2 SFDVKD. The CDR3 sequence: CATTTPKSSYEQYF. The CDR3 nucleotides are TGTGCCACCACTACCCCGAAGAGCTCCTACGAGCAGTACTTC.

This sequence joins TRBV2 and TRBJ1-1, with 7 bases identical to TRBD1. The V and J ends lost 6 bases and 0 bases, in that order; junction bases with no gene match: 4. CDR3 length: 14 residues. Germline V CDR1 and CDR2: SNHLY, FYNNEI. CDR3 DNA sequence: TGTGCCAGCAGGTACAGGGGCATGAACACTGAAGCTTTCTTT. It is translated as CASRYRGMNTEAFF.

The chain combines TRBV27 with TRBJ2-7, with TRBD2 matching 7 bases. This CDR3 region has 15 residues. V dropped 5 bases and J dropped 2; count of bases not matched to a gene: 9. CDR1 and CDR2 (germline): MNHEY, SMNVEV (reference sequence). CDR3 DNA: TGTGCCAGCAGTATTGCTAGCGGCTTGGCCTACGAGCAGTACTTC. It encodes CASSIASGLAYEQYF.

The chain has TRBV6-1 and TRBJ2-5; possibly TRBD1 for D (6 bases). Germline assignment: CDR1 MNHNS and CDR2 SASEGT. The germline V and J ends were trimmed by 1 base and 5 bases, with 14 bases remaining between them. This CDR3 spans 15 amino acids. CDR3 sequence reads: CASSEGQESGETQYF. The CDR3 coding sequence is TGTGCCAGCAGTGAAGGACAGGAATCAGGGGAGACCCAGTACTTC.

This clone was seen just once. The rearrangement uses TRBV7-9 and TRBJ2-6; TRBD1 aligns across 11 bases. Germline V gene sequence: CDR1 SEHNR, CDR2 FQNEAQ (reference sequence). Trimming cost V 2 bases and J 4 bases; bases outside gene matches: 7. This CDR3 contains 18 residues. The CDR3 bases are TGTGCCAGCAGCTTAAGGGGACAGGGGGTTTTGGGGGCCAACGTCCTGACTTTC. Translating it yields CASSLRGQGVLGANVLTF.

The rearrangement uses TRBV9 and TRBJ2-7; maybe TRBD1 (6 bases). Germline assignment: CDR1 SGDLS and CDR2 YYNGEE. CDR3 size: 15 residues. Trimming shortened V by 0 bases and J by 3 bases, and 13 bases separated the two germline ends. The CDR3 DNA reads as TGTGCCAGCAGCGTAGGCGGACAGACTGGCTACGAGCAGTACTTC. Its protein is CASSVGGQTGYEQYF.

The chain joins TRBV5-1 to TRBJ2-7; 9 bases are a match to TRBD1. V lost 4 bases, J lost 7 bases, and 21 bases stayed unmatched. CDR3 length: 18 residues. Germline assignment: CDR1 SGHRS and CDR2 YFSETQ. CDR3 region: CASSPRTGATILRGEQYF. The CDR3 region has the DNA TGCGCCAGCAGCCCCAGGACAGGGGCGACGATCTTGAGGGGGGAGCAGTACTTC.

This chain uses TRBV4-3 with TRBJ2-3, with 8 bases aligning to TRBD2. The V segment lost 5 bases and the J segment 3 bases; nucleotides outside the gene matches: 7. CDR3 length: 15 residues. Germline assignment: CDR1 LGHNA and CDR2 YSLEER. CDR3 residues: CASSTRLASTDTQYF. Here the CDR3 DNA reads TGCGCCAGCAGCACCCGACTAGCGAGTACAGATACGCAGTATTTT.

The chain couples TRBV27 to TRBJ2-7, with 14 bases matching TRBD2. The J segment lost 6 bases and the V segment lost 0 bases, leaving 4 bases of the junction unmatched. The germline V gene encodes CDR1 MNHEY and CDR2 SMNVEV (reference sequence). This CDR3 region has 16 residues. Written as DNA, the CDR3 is TGTGCCAGCAGTTTATCGCTGGGACTAGCGGGAGTCGAGCAGTACTTC. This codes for CASSLSLGLAGVEQYF.

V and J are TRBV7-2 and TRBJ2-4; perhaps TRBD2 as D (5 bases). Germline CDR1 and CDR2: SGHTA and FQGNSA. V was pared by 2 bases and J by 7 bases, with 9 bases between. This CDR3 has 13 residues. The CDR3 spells CASSLRQRNIQYF. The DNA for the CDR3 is TGTGCCAGCAGCTTACGGCAGCGGAACATTCAGTACTTC.

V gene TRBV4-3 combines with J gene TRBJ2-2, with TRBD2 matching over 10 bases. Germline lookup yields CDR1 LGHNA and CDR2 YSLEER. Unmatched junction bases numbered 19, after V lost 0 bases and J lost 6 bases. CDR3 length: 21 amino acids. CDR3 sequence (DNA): TGCGCCAGCAGCCAAGATTCTCTTTCCCCTTTAGCGGGGGGCGGTCCCGGGGAGCTGTTTTTT. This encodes CASSQDSLSPLAGGGPGELFF.

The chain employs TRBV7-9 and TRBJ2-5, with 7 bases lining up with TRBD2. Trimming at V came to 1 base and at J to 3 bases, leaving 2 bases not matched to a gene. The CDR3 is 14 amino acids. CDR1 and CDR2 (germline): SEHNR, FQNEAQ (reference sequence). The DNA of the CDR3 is TGTGCCAGCAGCTTAGTTCGGGGGGAAGAGACCCAGTACTTC. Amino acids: CASSLVRGEETQYF. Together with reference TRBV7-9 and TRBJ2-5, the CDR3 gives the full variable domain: DTGVSQNPRHKITKRGQNVTFRCDPISEHNRLYWYRQTLGQGPEFLTYFQNEAQLEKSRLLSDRFSAERPKGSFSTLEIQRTEQGDSAMYLCASSLVRGEETQYFGPGTRLLVL.

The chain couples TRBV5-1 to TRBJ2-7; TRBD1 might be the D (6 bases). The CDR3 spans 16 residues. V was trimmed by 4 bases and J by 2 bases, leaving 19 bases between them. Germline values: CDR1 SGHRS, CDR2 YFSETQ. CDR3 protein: CASSLLSGGTAYEQYF. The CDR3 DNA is TGCGCCAGCAGCCTTTTGTCTGGGGGCACTGCCTACGAGCAGTACTTC.

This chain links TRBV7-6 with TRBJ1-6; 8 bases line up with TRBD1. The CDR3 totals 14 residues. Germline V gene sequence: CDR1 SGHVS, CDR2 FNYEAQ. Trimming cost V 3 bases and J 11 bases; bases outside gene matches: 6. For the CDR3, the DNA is TGTGCCAGCAGCTTGGGCCGGACAGGGACACCCCTCCACTTT. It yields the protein CASSLGRTGTPLHF.

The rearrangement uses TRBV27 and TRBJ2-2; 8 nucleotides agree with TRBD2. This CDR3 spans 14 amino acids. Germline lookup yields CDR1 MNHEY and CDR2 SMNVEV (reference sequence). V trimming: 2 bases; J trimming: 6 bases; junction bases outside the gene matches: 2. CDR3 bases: TGTGCCAGCAGTTTAGCGGGAGGTTCCGGGGAGCTGTTTTTT. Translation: CASSLAGGSGELFF.

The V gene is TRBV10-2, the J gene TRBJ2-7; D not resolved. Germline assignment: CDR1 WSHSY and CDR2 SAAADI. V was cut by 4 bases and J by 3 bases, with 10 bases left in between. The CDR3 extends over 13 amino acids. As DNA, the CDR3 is TGCGCCAGCAGTGTCGACTTAAACTACGAGCAGTACTTC. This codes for CASSVDLNYEQYF.

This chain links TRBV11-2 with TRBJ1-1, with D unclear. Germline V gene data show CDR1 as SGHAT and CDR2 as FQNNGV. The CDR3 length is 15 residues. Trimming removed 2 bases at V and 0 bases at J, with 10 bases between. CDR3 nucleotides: TGTGCCAGCAGCTTATCGGGGTGGATGAACACTGAAGCTTTCTTT. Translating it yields CASSLSGWMNTEAFF.

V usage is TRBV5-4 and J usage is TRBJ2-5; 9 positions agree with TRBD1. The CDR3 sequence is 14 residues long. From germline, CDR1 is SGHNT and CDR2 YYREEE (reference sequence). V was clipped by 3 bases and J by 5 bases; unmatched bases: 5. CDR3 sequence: CASSSGQGRETQYF. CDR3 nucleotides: TGTGCCAGCAGCTCCGGACAGGGGCGGGAGACCCAGTACTTC.

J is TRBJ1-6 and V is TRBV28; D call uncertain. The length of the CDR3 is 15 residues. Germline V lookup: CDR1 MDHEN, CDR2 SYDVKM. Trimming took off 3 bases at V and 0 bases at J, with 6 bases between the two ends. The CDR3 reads CASSFRGSYNSPLHF. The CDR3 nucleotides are TGTGCCAGCAGTTTCCGGGGCTCCTATAATTCACCCCTCCACTTT. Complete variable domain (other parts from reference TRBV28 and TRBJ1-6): DVKVTQSSRYLVKRTGEKVFLECVQDMDHENMFWYRQDPGLGLRLIYFSYDVKMKEKGDIPEGYSVSREKKERFSLILESASTNQTSMYLCASSFRGSYNSPLHFGNGTRLTVT.

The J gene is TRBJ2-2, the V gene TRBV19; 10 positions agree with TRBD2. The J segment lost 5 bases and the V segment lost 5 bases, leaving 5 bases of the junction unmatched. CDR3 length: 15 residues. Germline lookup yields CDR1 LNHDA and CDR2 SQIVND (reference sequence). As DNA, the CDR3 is TGTGCCAGTAGTGCGCCTAGCGGGAGAACCGGGGAGCTGTTTTTT. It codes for CASSAPSGRTGELFF.

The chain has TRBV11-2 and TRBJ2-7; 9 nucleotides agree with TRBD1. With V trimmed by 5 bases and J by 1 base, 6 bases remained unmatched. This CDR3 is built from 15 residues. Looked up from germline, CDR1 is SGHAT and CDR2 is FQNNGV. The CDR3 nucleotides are TGTGCCAGCAGCCTGTGGACAGGGGTTTCCTACGAGCAGTACTTC. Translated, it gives CASSLWTGVSYEQYF.

The CDR3 DNA is TGTGCCAGCAGCCAAGACTCACGGAGCACAGATACGCAGTATTTT. Amino acids: CASSQDSRSTDTQYF. The chain combines TRBV3-1 (or the pseudogene TRBV3-2) with TRBJ2-3, with unresolved D. CDR1 is LGHDT, CDR2 YNNKEL, per germline (reference sequence). V was trimmed by 0 bases and J by 0 bases, leaving 7 bases between them. The CDR3 totals 15 residues.

CDR3 DNA: TGTGCCAGCAGCTTAGCGAGGACTAGCGGGTGGGGTGAGCAGTTCTTC. Translation gives CASSLARTSGWGEQFF. V gene TRBV11-2 combines with J gene TRBJ2-1; 11 bases are a match to TRBD2. CDR3 length: 16 residues. Germline V gene data show CDR1 as SGHAT and CDR2 as FQNNGV. J gave up 9 bases and V 1 base, and 8 bases lay outside the gene matches. Combining the CDR3 with reference TRBV11-2 and TRBJ2-1 gives the whole variable domain EAGVAQSPRYKIIEKRQSVAFWCNPISGHATLYWYQQILGQGPKLLIQFQNNGVVDDSQLPKDRFSAERLKGVDSTLKIQPAKLEDSAVYLCASSLARTSGWGEQFFGPGTRLTVL.

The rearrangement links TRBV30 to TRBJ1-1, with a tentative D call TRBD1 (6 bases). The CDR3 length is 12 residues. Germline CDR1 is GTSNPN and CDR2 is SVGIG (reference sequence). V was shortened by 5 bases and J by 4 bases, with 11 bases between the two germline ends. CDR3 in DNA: TGTGCCTGGTCCACAGGGATCACTGAAGCTTTCTTT. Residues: CAWSTGITEAFF.

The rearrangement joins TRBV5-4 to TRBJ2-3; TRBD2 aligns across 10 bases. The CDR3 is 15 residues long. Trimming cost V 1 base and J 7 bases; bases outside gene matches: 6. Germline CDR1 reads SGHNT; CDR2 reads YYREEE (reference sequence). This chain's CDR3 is CASSLPLAGVHTQYF. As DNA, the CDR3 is TGTGCCAGCAGCTTGCCCCTAGCGGGAGTACATACGCAGTATTTT.

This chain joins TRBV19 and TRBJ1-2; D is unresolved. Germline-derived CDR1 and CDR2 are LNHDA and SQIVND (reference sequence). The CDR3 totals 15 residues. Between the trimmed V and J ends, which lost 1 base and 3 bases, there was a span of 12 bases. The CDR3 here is CASSIGAEGYYGYTF. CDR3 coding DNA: TGTGCCAGTAGTATAGGGGCAGAAGGCTACTATGGCTACACCTTC.

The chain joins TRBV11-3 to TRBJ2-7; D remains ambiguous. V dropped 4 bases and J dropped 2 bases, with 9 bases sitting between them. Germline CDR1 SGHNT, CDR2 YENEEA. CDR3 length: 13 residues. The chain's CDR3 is CASSSPVPYEQYF. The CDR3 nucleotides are TGTGCCAGCAGCTCTCCTGTTCCCTACGAGCAGTACTTC.